A selection of T cell receptor beta chains follows, all from one sample in a study of blood T cell repertoires in COVID-19. Profiling relied on immunoSEQ multiplex PCR, and the TCRdb table lists in-frame clones only, not all of them. Of 200,000 to 250,000 clones in the sample, 75% to 90% are singletons; the top ten hold approximately 8.4%. Sequencing used peripheral blood. The receptors derive from a woman older than 75 with COVID-19, enrolled during active disease. Each CDR3 is given with its conserved first and last residue. A D gene is named only where the DNA matches it firmly. Clone sizes are given selectively: once, few, many, or a class where the clone is expanded.

J gene | V gene | clone size | D gene | CDR3 protein | CDR3 DNA
TRBJ1-1 | TRBV14 | . | TRBD1 | CASSRRGSGTEAFF | TGTGCCAGCAGCCGCAGGGGGTCGGGCACTGAAGCTTTCTTT
TRBJ2-2 | TRBV28 | . | . | CASSYITGELFF | TGTGCCAGCAGCTATATAACCGGGGAGCTGTTTTTT
TRBJ2-3 | TRBV3-1/TRBV3-2 | . | TRBD2 | CASSQEKLAGGPDTQYF | TGTGCCAGCAGCCAAGAAAAACTAGCGGGGGGGCCAGATACGCAGTATTTT
TRBJ1-2 | TRBV30 | . | . | CAWIPTRIRGWGYTF | TGTGCCTGGATCCCGACCCGCATTAGGGGCTGGGGCTACACCTTC
TRBJ1-1 | TRBV24-1 | . | . | CATSEGDTEAFF | TGTGCCACCAGTGAAGGGGACACTGAAGCTTTCTTT
TRBJ1-1 | TRBV4-1 | once | . | CASSQDTAEAFF | TGCGCCAGCAGCCAAGATACTGCTGAAGCTTTCTTT
TRBJ2-2 | TRBV7-3 | . | . | CASSSRGAGQQVTGELFF | TGTGCCAGCAGCTCCCGCGGGGCGGGCCAACAGGTTACCGGGGAGCTGTTTTTT
TRBJ2-5 | TRBV30 | . | . | CAWSFGVGETQYF | TGTGCCTGGAGTTTCGGAGTTGGCGAGACCCAGTACTTC
TRBJ1-2 | TRBV5-1 | few | . | CASSPGTPTTNYGYTF | TGCGCCAGCAGCCCCGGGACACCGACGACTAACTATGGCTACACCTTC
TRBJ2-5 | TRBV5-5 | . | . | CASSPVGRTGKETQYF | TGTGCCAGCAGTCCCGTGGGGAGGACAGGAAAAGAGACCCAGTACTTC
TRBJ2-6 | TRBV15 | . | TRBD1 | CATSNTRPTGGGTGANVLTF | TGTGCCACCAGCAACACACGCCCGACAGGGGGCGGAACTGGGGCCAACGTCCTGACTTTC
TRBJ1-4 | TRBV6-6 | . | . | CASTALGTRNEKLFF | TGTGCCAGCACCGCTTTGGGGACAAGGAATGAAAAACTGTTTTTT
TRBJ1-3 | TRBV4-1 | . | . | CASSPAGVAGNTIYF | TGCGCCAGCAGCCCTGCAGGGGTTGCGGGAAACACCATATATTTT
TRBJ2-7 | TRBV2 | . | . | CASRGDSYEQYF | TGTGCCAGCAGAGGAGATTCCTACGAGCAGTACTTC
TRBJ1-4 | TRBV27 | . | . | CASSLSGVGGKLFF | TGTGCCAGCAGTTTATCCGGAGTGGGTGGAAAACTGTTTTTT
TRBJ2-2 | TRBV6-2/TRBV6-3 | once | . | CASSPSRQLHTGELFF | TGTGCCAGCAGTCCCTCCAGACAGCTACATACCGGGGAGCTGTTTTTT
TRBJ1-1 | TRBV4-1 | . | . | CASSRTATLRNLNTEAFF | TGCGCCAGCAGCCGGACAGCAACATTGCGGAATTTGAACACTGAAGCTTTCTTT
TRBJ2-2 | TRBV11-2 | . | . | CASSPGVSKNTGELFF | TGTGCCAGCAGCCCGGGGGTCAGTAAGAACACCGGGGAGCTGTTTTTT
TRBJ1-3 | TRBV9 | . | . | CASSRPGNTIYF | TGTGCCAGCTCCCGTCCTGGAAACACCATATATTTT
TRBJ1-1 | TRBV15 | . | . | CATSRGKGVDTEAFF | TGTGCCACCAGCAGAGGGAAAGGGGTGGACACTGAAGCTTTCTTT
TRBJ1-5 | TRBV5-1 | once | . | CASSLDSGNQPQHF | TGCGCCAGCAGCTTGGACTCGGGCAATCAGCCCCAGCATTTT
TRBJ1-2 | TRBV24-1 | once | . | CATSATAEDGYTF | TGTGCCACCAGTGCCACGGCTGAGGATGGCTACACCTTC
TRBJ2-6 | TRBV9 | . | . | CASSVAGNSGANVLTF | TGTGCCAGCAGCGTAGCGGGGAATTCTGGGGCCAACGTCCTGACTTTC
TRBJ1-3 | TRBV5-6 | . | . | CASSLESGSSGNTIYF | TGTGCCAGCAGCCTGGAAAGCGGGAGCTCTGGAAACACCATATATTTT